The rows below give T cell receptor beta chains drawn from one sample of a study of blood T cell repertoires in COVID-19. Clones were read by immunoSEQ multiplex PCR, and TCRdb kept only the in-frame ones, dropping some. The sample yields about 200,000 clones, 70% to 90% seen once. Sequencing was done on a sample of peripheral blood. The receptors originated from a woman in her seventies with acute or convalescent COVID-19. Both conserved end residues are part of each CDR3. Each record gives: V gene, D gene, J gene, clone size, CDR3 DNA, CDR3 protein. A D gene is named only where the DNA matches it firmly. Size is stated for part of the rows, as once, few or many counts, or as a class when the clone is expanded.

TRBV6-6,TRBD1,TRBJ1-6,-,TGTGCCAGCAGTTACTCGGGGGACAGGTTGCCACCCCTCCACTTT,CASSYSGDRLPPLHF
TRBV11-2,-,TRBJ1-1,-,TGTGCCAGCAGCTTAATTACTAGGTTCACTGAAGCTTTCTTT,CASSLITRFTEAFF
TRBV2,-,TRBJ1-1,-,TGTGCCAGCAGCAGGTACACTGAAGCTTTCTTT,CASSRYTEAFF
TRBV5-4,TRBD2,TRBJ2-7,-,TGTGCCAGCAGCTTGGGGGGACTAGCTTACTACGAGCAGTACTTC,CASSLGGLAYYEQYF
TRBV24-1,-,TRBJ2-3,-,TGTGCCACCAGTGATTCCAGGACTAATACGCAGTATTTT,CATSDSRTNTQYF
TRBV5-1,TRBD1,TRBJ2-3,-,TGCGCCAGCAGCCTTCCGGACAGGACAGATACGCAGTATTTT,CASSLPDRTDTQYF
TRBV7-6,TRBD2,TRBJ2-3,-,TGTGCCAGCAGCTGGCGGACTAGCGGATACACAGATACGCAGTATTTT,CASSWRTSGYTDTQYF
TRBV11-2,TRBD2,TRBJ2-7,-,TGTGCCAGCAACAGGCGGGGGGCCTACGAGCAGTACTTC,CASNRRGAYEQYF
TRBV5-1,TRBD1,TRBJ1-4,-,TGCGCCAGCAGCTCGATCCCACAGGGGGGGAATGAAAAACTGTTTTTT,CASSSIPQGGNEKLFF
TRBV19,-,TRBJ2-7,-,TGTGCCAGTAAGAGAACCGGGACAACAGCTTCCAGCTCCTACGAGCAGTACTTC,CASKRTGTTASSSYEQYF
TRBV18,-,TRBJ2-3,once,TGTGCCAGCTCACAAGGCCCGGAGGGGTTTCTTTTGGATACGCAGTATTTT,CASSQGPEGFLLDTQYF
TRBV3-1/TRBV3-2,TRBD1,TRBJ2-2,-,TGTGCCACCAGTGGACAGGTGATTATCGGGGAGCTGTTTTTT,CATSGQVIIGELFF
TRBV18,-,TRBJ1-3,-,TGTGCCAGCTCACTGACATCTGCGGGAAACACCATATATTTT,CASSLTSAGNTIYF
TRBV7-8,-,TRBJ2-3,-,TGTGCCAGCAGCACGGACATCACAGATACGCAGTATTTT,CASSTDITDTQYF
TRBV3-1/TRBV3-2,TRBD1,TRBJ1-2,-,TGTGCCAGCAGTCATAGGGGGCGCTGGGGTGGCTACACCTTC,CASSHRGRWGGYTF
TRBV10-2,-,TRBJ1-6,few,TGCGCCAGCAGTGAGTCCGGGGGTGGCTCACCCCTCCACTTT,CASSESGGGSPLHF
TRBV11-2,TRBD1,TRBJ1-2,once,TGTGCCAGCAGCTTCGACAGGGGAGGAGGCTACACCTTC,CASSFDRGGGYTF
TRBV27,TRBD1,TRBJ1-6,-,TGTGCCAGCAGAAGGACAGGACCCTCTAATTCACCCCTCCACTTT,CASRRTGPSNSPLHF
TRBV7-8,-,TRBJ2-7,-,TGTGCCAGCAGCTTAGCGGGACTTACTTACGAGCAGTACTTC,CASSLAGLTYEQYF
TRBV25-1,TRBD2,TRBJ2-1,-,TGTGCCAGCAGAGTGGGAGGGTTCAACAATGAGCAGTTCTTC,CASRVGGFNNEQFF
TRBV6-2/TRBV6-3,-,TRBJ1-5,-,TGTGCCAGCAGTTCCCACCGCACTGGCAATCAGCCCCAGCATTTT,CASSSHRTGNQPQHF
TRBV9,TRBD1,TRBJ1-3,-,TGTGCCAGCAGCGCTACAGGGGGGAGTTCTGGAAACACCATATATTTT,CASSATGGSSGNTIYF
TRBV28,-,TRBJ1-2,-,TGTGCCAGCAGCCGGGACTCGGGGGGCTACACCTTC,CASSRDSGGYTF
TRBV7-9,-,TRBJ1-6,-,TGTGCCAGCAGCCCAAGTGGGGCAGGCTATAATTCACCCCTCCACTTT,CASSPSGAGYNSPLHF
TRBV7-2,TRBD1,TRBJ2-5,-,TGTGCCAGCAGCTACGGACAGGGCAGGCGGGAGACCCAGTACTTC,CASSYGQGRRETQYF
TRBV29-1,TRBD2,TRBJ2-1,once,TGCAGCGTTGACGGGGGGAGGGCCTCTTACAATGAGCAGTTCTTC,CSVDGGRASYNEQFF
TRBV28,TRBD1,TRBJ2-1,-,TGTGCCAGCAGTCGCAGGGGGCCTGAGCAGTTCTTC,CASSRRGPEQFF
TRBV6-2/TRBV6-3,-,TRBJ2-5,once,TGTGCCAGCAGCGCGTCCGACAAGAACCAAGAGACCCAGTACTTC,CASSASDKNQETQYF
TRBV11-2,-,TRBJ2-5,-,TGTGCCAGCAGCGTCGGAGATCGAGTTTTGGAGACCCAGTACTTC,CASSVGDRVLETQYF
TRBV13,TRBD1,TRBJ2-5,-,TGTGCCAGCAGCTCCTCCGGGACAGATAATCAAGAGACCCAGTACTTC,CASSSSGTDNQETQYF
TRBV14,-,TRBJ2-5,-,TGTGCCAGCAGCCAGTCCTCGGGTACGGGGACCCAGTACTTC,CASSQSSGTGTQYF
TRBV7-9,-,TRBJ2-7,-,TGTGCCAGCAGCCCAGGACTCTTCCAGGGGGGCGAGCAGTACTTC,CASSPGLFQGGEQYF
TRBV5-5,TRBD2,TRBJ2-1,-,TGTGCCAGCAGCTTAGCGGGGGGATTACAAGGAGAGCAGTTCTTC,CASSLAGGLQGEQFF
TRBV2,-,TRBJ2-2,-,TGTGCCAGCAGTGAATTGAGCGGATCCGGGGAGCTGTTTTTT,CASSELSGSGELFF
TRBV6-1,TRBD1,TRBJ1-1,-,TGTGCCAGCAGTGAGGAGAGGAGGGGACAGGGTATCGAAGCTTTCTTT,CASSEERRGQGIEAFF
TRBV9,TRBD1,TRBJ2-7,-,TGTGCCAGCAGCGTAGTACAGGGGGGCGAGCAGTACTTC,CASSVVQGGEQYF
TRBV19,TRBD1,TRBJ1-5,few,TGTGCCAGTGGCAACAGGGGGAGGAATCAGCCCCAGCATTTT,CASGNRGRNQPQHF
TRBV12-3/TRBV12-4,-,TRBJ1-1,few,TGTGCCAGCGCCTCAGCGATGTGGGCTGAAGCTTTCTTT,CASASAMWAEAFF
TRBV28,TRBD2,TRBJ2-5,-,TGTGCCAGCAGTTTACCTAGCGGGAGTCGCGAGACCCAGTACTTC,CASSLPSGSRETQYF
TRBV5-6,-,TRBJ2-7,-,TGTGCCAGCAGCCCACTCAGCGGAGAGCAGTACTTC,CASSPLSGEQYF
TRBV10-3,TRBD2,TRBJ2-3,-,TGTGCCATCAGTAGATCGGGGGGGCAGGGGACAGATACGCAGTATTTT,CAISRSGGQGTDTQYF
TRBV6-5,-,TRBJ1-2,-,TGTGCCAGCCACCCCCTGGGCCACTATGGCTACACCTTC,CASHPLGHYGYTF
TRBV5-5,TRBD1,TRBJ1-1,-,TGTGCCAGCAGCCTGTCCCGACAGGGAAGAACCGAAAACACTGAAGCTTTCTTT,CASSLSRQGRTENTEAFF